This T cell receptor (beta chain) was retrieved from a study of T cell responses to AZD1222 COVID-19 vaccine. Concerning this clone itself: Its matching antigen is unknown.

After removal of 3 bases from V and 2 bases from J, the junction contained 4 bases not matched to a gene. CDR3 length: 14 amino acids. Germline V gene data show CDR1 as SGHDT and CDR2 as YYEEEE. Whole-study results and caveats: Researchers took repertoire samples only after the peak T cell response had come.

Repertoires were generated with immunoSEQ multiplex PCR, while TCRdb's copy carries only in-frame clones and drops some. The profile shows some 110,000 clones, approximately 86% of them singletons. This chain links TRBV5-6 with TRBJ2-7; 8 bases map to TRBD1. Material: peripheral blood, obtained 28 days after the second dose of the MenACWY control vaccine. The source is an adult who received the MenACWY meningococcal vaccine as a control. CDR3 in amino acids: CASSSRQGTYEQYF. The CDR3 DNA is TGTGCCAGCAGCTCGCGACAGGGGACCTACGAGCAGTACTTC.